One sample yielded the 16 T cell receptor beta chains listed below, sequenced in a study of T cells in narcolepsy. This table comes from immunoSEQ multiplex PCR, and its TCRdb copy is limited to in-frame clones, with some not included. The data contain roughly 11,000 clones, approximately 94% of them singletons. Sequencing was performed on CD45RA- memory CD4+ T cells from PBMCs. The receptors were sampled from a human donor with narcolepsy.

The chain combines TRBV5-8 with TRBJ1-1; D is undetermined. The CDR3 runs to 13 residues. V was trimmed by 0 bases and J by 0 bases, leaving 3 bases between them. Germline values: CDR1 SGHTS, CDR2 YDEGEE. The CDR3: CASSLEVNTEAFF. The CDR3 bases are TGTGCCAGCAGCTTGGAGGTGAACACTGAAGCTTTCTTT.

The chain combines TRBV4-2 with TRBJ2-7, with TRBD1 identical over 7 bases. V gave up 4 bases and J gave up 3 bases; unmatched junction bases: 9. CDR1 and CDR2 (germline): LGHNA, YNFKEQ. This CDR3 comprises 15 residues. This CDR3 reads CASSLTRDRIYEQYF. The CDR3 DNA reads TGTGCCAGCAGCCTTACCCGGGACAGAATCTACGAGCAGTACTTC.

The CDR3 sequence is CSVGPSGREQYF. CDR3 bases: TGCAGCGTTGGGCCCAGTGGAAGGGAGCAGTACTTC. V gene TRBV29-1 combines with J gene TRBJ2-7; D remains ambiguous. Germline-derived CDR1 and CDR2 are SQVTM and ANQGSEA. This CDR3 has 12 residues. V dropped 4 bases and J dropped 7 bases, with 14 bases sitting between them.

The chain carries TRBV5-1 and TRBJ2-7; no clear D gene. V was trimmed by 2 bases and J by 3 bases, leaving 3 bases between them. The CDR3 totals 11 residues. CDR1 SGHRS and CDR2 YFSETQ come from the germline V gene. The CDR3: CASSFNYEQYF. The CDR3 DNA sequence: TGCGCCAGCAGCTTCAACTACGAGCAGTACTTC.

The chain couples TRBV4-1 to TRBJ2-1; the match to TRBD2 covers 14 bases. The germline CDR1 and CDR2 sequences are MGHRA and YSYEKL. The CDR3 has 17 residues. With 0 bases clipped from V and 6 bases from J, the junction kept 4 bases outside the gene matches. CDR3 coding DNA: TGCGCCAGCAGCCAAGAAGTCGGACTAGCGGGAGGCAATGAGCAGTTCTTC. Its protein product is CASSQEVGLAGGNEQFF.

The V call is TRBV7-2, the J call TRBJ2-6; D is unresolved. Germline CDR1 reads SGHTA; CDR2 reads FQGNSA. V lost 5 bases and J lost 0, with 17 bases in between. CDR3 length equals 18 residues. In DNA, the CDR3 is TGTGCCAGCAGCCGCCGGGCCCCACTATACTCTGGGGCCAACGTCCTGACTTTC. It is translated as CASSRRAPLYSGANVLTF.

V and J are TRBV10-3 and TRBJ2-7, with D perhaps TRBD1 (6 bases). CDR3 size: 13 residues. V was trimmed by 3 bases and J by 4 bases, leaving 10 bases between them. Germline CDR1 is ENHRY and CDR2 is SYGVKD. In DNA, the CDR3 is TGTGCCATCAGTGATCAGGGGCCATACGAGCAGTACTTC. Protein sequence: CAISDQGPYEQYF.

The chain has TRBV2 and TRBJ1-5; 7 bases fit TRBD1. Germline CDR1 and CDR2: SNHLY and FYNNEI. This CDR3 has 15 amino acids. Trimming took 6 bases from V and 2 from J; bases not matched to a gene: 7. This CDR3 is CASSAQGVGNQPQHF. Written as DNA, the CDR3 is TGTGCCAGCAGCGCTCAGGGGGTAGGCAATCAGCCCCAGCATTTT.

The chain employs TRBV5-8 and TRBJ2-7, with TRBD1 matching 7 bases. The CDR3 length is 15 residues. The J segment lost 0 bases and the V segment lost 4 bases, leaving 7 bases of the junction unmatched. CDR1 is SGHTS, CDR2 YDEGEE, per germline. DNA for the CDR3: TGTGCCAGCAGCCGGACAGGAACCTTCTCCTACGAGCAGTACTTC. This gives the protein CASSRTGTFSYEQYF.

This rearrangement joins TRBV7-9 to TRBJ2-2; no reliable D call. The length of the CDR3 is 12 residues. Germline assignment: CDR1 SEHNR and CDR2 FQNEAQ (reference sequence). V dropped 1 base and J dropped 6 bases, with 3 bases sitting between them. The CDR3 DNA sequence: TGTGCCAGCAGCTTAGTCCCCGGGGAGCTGTTTTTT. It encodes CASSLVPGELFF.

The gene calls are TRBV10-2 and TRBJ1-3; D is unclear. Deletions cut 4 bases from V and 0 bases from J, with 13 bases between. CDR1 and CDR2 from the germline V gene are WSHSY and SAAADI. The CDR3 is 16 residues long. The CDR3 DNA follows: TGCGCCAGCAGTGTCGCTAGCCGAGCCTCTGGAAACACCATATATTTT. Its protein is CASSVASRASGNTIYF.

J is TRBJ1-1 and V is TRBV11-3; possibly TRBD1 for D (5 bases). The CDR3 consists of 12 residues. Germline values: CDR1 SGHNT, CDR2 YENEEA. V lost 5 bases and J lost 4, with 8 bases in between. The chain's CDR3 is CASSDSVTEAFF. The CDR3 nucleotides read TGTGCCAGCAGCGACAGTGTCACTGAAGCTTTCTTT.

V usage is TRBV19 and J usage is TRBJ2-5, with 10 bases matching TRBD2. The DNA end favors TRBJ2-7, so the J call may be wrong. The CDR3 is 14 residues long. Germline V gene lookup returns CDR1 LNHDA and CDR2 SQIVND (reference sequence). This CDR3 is CASSWLAGEYEQYF. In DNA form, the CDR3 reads TGTGCCAGTAGTTGGCTAGCGGGGGAGTACGAGCAGTACTTC.

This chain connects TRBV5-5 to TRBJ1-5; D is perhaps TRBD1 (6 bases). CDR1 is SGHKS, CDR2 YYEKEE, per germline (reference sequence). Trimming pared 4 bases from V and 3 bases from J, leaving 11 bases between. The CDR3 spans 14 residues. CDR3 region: CASSLTGLNQPQHF. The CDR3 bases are TGTGCCAGCAGCCTGACAGGTCTCAATCAGCCCCAGCATTTT.

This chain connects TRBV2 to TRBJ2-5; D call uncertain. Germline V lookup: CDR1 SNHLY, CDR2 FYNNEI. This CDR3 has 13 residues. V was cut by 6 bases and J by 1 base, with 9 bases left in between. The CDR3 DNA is TGTGCCAGCAGGGAGTGGGTCCAAGAGACCCAGTACTTC. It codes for CASREWVQETQYF.

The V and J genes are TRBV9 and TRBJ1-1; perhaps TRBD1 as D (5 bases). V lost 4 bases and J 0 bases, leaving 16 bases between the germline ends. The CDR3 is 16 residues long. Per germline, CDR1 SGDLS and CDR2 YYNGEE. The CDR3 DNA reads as TGTGCCAGCAGCTTGAGGCAGGGCTCCATGAACACTGAAGCTTTCTTT. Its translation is CASSLRQGSMNTEAFF.